A single T cell receptor beta chain is shown here with its context. This clonotype was seen more than once but under ten times. Its antigen is currently not known. No qualities accompany the bases; no much larger clone lies one base away. The data stem from a study of identical twins (dated by TCRdb to the mid-2010s). Background on the whole study: To test whether fetal clonotypes persist, this study deep-sequenced TCR alpha and beta repertoires from monozygotic twins, from unrelated adults of various ages, and from cord blood. To rule out contamination, replicate twin experiments were performed at different times with different library preparation protocols.

All donors were healthy Caucasians. The twin cohort consisted of three pairs of female monozygotic twins, all aged roughly 18 to 29 years. CD4+ and CD8+ T cell populations were isolated with positive isolation kits from Invitrogen. V is pared back by 3 bases and J by 0 bases, with 11 bases lying between the germline termini. The CDR3, from cysteine to phenylalanine, totals 15 residues. Just CDR3 DNA is preserved here, 45 bases in frame from base 1. On the study overall, not on this receptor specifically: Invariant T cells such as MAIT and iNKT could partly confound zero-insertion analyses, though diverse VJ usage argued against this for most clonotypes. Abundant cord blood beta clonotypes had fewer insertions, young adult naive repertoires showed a similar but weaker trend, and memory repertoires showed no such trend. Out-of-frame TCR alpha sequences shared between twins showed an excess of low generation-probability sequences compared with coincidental sharing between unrelated individuals. In monozygotic twins, out-of-frame TCR alpha sharing was systematically underestimated by recombination models, although the models agreed with sharing between unrelated individuals. The excess sharing between twins in beta out-of-frame sequences was weaker because fewer shared sequences reduced the signal-to-noise ratio. Conclusions relied on cross-sectional statistical analysis, since the same donors could not be followed over many years.

The library was prepared using 5' RACE. Instrument used: Illumina HiSeq 2000. Template switching introduced a universal primer binding site; the final cDNA contained a unique molecular identifier, enabling accurate counting of TCR cDNA molecules. Specific primers in the conserved constant-segment region were used to synthesize first-strand cDNA for TCR alpha and beta chains. To control for contamination, each cDNA library was double barcoded with a SMART-Mk sample barcode plus Illumina barcodes. TruSeq adapter sequences, together with Illumina sample barcodes, were added in two successive PCR steps. The TCR alpha and beta cDNA libraries were sequenced on the Illumina HiSeq platform using custom primers. The published analysis was carried out like this. MiGEC processed the raw reads to extract unique molecular identifiers, while MiXCR was used to determine the CDR3 positions. Recombination models were inferred per individual with the repgenHMM and IGoR tools using an EM algorithm. The analysis of shared clonotypes was done with the tcR package in R, with sharing normalized by the product of cloneset sizes. To study raw recombination free of thymic and clonal selection effects, out-of-frame nonproductive sequences were analyzed. TCRdb reprocessed the public reads (quality trimming at Q25 with fastp, clone calling with MiXCR) and kept in-frame beta chains. CDR3 protein duplicates are merged, each entry listing the most common genes and DNA. These V and J calls derive from TCRdb rather than the authors' analysis. The sample contains 400,000 to 600,000 distinct CDR3 sequences, approximately 20% of them found a single time. Around 0.5% of the sample belongs to the ten largest clones.

The data also belong to a second study, concerning yellow fever vaccine responses in identical twins. From that second study: The authors reported that the T cell response to vaccination in identical twins appeared partly convergent and partly personalized. In the study, vaccine-responding T cell clones were precisely tracked in identical twins.

Sequencing input: CD4+ T cells sorted from blood. The chain employs TRBV12-3 or TRBV12-4 and TRBJ1-1, with an unclear D gene assignment. This clonotype originated in a woman between 18 and 29 years old in good health. For the CDR3, the sequence is CASSLGRRVNTEAFF. The DNA is TGTGCCAGCAGTTTGGGCAGAAGAGTGAACACTGAAGCTTTCTTT.